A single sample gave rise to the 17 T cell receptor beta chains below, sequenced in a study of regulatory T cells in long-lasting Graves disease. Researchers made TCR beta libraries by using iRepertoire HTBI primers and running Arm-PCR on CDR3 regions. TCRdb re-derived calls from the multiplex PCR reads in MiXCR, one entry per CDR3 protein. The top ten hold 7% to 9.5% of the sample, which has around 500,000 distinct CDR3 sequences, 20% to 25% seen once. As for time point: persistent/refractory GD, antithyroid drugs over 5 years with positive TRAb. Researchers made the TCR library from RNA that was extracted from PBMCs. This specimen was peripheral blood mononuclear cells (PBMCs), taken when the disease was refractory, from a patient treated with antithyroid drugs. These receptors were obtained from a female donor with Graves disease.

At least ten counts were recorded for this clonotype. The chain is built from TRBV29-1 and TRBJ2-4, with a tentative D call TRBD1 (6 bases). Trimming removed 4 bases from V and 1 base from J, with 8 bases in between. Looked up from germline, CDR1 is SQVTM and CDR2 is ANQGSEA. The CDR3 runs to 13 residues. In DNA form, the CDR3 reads TGCAGCGTTGTTACAGGGGCCAAAAACATTCAGTACTTC. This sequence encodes CSVVTGAKNIQYF.

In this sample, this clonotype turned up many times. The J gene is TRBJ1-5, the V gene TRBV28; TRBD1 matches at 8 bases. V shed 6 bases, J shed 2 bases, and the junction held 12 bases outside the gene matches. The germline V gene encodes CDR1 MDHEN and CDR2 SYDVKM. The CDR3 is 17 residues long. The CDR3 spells CASSPSFRGLGNQPQHF. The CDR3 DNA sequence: TGTGCCAGCAGCCCTTCCTTCAGGGGGCTGGGCAATCAGCCCCAGCATTTT.

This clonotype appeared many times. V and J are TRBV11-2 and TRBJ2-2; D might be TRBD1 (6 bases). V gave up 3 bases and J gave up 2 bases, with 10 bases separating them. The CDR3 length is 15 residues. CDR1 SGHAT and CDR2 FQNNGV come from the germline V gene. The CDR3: CASSFTGFNTGELFF. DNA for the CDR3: TGTGCCAGCAGCTTCACAGGGTTTAACACCGGGGAGCTGTTTTTT.

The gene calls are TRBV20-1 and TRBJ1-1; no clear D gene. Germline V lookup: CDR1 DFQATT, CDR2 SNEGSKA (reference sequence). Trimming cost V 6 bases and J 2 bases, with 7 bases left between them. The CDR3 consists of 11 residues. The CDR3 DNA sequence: TGCAGTGCCTCAGCTAACACTGAAGCTTTCTTT. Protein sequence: CSASANTEAFF.

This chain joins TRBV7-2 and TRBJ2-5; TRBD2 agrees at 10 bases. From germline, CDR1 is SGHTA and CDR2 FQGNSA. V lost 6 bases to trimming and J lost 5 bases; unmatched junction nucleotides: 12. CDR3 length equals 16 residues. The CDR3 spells CASRRNSGRSQETQYF. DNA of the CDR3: TGTGCCAGCAGACGTAATAGCGGGAGGAGTCAGGAGACCCAGTACTTC.

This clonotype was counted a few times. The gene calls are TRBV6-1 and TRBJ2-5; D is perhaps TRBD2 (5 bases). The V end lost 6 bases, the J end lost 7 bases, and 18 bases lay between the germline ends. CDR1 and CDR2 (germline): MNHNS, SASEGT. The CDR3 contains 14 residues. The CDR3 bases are TGTGCCAGCAGATTCTGGACTGCAACGGGGACCCAGTACTTC. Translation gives CASRFWTATGTQYF.

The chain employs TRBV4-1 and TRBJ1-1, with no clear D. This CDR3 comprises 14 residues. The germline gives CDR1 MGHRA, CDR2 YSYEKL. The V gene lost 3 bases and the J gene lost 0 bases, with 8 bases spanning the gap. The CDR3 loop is CASSHDTMNTEAFF. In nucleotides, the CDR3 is TGCGCCAGCAGCCACGACACAATGAACACTGAAGCTTTCTTT.

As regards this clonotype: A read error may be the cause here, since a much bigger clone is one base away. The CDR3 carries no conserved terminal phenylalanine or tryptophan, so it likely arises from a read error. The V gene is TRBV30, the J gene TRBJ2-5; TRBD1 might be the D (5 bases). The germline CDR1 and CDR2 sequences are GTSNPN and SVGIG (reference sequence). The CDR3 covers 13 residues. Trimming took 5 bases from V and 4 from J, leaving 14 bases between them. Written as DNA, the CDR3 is TGTGCCTGGCAGGGATCGGTAGGAGAGACCCAGTACTCC. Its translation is CAWQGSVGETQYS.

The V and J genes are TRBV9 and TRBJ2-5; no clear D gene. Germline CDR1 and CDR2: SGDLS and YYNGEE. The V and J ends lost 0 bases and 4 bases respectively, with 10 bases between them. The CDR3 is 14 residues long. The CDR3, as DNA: TGTGCCAGCAGCGTAGATTTGAAAGGAGAGACCCAGTACTTC. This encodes CASSVDLKGETQYF.

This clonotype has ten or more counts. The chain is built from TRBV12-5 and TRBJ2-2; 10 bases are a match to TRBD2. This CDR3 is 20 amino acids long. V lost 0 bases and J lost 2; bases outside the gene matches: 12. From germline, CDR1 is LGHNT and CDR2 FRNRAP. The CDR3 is CASGLVRSVAGGPNTGELFF. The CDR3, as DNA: TGTGCTAGTGGTTTGGTACGATCGGTAGCGGGAGGCCCTAACACCGGGGAGCTGTTTTTT.

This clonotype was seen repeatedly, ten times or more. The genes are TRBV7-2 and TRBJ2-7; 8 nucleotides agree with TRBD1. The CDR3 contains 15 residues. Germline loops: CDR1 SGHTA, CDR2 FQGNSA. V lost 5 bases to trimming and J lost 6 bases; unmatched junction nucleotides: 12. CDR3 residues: CASSPRTGSSVEQYF. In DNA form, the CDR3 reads TGTGCCAGCAGCCCACGGACAGGGAGTTCCGTCGAGCAGTACTTC.

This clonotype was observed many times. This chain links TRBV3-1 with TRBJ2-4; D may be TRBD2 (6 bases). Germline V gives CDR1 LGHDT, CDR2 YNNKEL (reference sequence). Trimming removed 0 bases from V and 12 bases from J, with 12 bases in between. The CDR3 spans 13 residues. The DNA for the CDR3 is TGTGCCAGCAGCCAAGATCCCCGGACTAATCAGTACTTC. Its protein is CASSQDPRTNQYF.

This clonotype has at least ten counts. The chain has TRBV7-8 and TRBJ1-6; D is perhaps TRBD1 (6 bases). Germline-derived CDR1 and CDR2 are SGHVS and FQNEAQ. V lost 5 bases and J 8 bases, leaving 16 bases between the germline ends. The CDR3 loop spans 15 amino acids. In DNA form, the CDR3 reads TGTGCCAGCAGCACGGACAGTAACAGAGATTCACCCCTCCACTTT. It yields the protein CASSTDSNRDSPLHF.

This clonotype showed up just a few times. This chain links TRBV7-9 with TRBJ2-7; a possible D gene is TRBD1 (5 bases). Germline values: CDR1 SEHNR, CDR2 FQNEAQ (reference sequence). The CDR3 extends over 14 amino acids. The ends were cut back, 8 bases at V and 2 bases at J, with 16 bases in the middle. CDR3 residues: CASEQIGQAYEQYF. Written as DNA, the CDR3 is TGTGCCAGCGAGCAAATAGGACAAGCCTACGAGCAGTACTTC.

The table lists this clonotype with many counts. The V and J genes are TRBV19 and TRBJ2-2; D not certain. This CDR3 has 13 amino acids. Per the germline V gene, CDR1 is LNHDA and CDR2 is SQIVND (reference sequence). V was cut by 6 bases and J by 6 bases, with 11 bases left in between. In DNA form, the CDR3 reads TGTGCCAGTAGAGACGACTCCTCCGGGGAGCTGTTTTTT. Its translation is CASRDDSSGELFF.

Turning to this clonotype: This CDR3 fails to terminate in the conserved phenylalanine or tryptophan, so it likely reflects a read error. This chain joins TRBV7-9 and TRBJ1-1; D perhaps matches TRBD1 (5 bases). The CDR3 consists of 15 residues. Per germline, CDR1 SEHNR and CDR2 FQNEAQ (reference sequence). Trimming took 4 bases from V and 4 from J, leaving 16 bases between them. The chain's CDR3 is CASSSFGTGSTEAFL. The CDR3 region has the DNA TGTGCCAGCAGCTCATTCGGCACAGGAAGCACTGAAGCTTTCCTT.

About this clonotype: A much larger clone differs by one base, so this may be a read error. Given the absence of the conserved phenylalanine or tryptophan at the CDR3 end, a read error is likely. The CDR3 DNA reads TGTGCCAGCAGCTCACGGCAAGAGACCCAGTACCTC. Protein sequence: CASSSRQETQYL. The chain combines TRBV7-6 with TRBJ2-5; D gene unclear. The ends were cut back, 4 bases at V and 2 bases at J, with 5 bases in the middle. CDR1 and CDR2 from the germline V gene are SGHVS and FNYEAQ. This CDR3 contains 12 residues.